This T cell receptor (beta chain) was identified in a study of technical replicates of blood from several donors. Produced via immunoSEQ multiplex PCR; TCRdb's table is partial and in-frame only. This table holds about 82,000 clones, 85% to 95% found once. The CDR3 runs to 15 residues. V was clipped by 6 bases and J by 5 bases, with 19 bases between them. CDR1 and CDR2 from the germline V gene are MNHNS and SASEGT. The V call is TRBV6-1, the J call TRBJ2-5; maybe TRBD2 (6 bases). This clonotype was obtained from a human donor in good health. Sequenced sample: T cells isolated from PBMCs. CDR3 region: CASRGSGGTGETQYF. CDR3 coding DNA: TGTGCCAGCAGAGGTAGCGGAGGGACCGGGGAGACCCAGTACTTC.